The clone carrying this T cell receptor (beta chain) showed up just a few times. Then a second PCR, running about 6 to 11 cycles, was carried out with a sample-barcoded 5' primer and a J-beta primer mix. Each sample provided no less than 3 million CDR3-containing paired-end reads. MiXCR was run by TCRdb on the 5' RACE reads, yielding one entry per CDR3 protein. This table has fewer than 800,000 distinct CDR3 sequences, around 21% appearing once. This entry is derived from a study of blood T cells in healthy people across ages. Each sample gave at least 6.5 million isolated PBMCs. The CDR3 has 15 residues. Germline CDR1 reads LNHDA; CDR2 reads SQIVND (reference sequence). V shed 4 bases, J shed 5 bases, and the junction held 6 bases outside the gene matches.

The clonotype originates from a man in his 70s in good health. The sequencing sample was made of blood. The rearrangement joins TRBV19 to TRBJ1-5; 9 bases map to TRBD1. The CDR3 nucleotides read TGTGCCAGTAGTACCGGGACAGGGTTTTATCAGCCCCAGCATTTT. Translating gives CASSTGTGFYQPQHF.